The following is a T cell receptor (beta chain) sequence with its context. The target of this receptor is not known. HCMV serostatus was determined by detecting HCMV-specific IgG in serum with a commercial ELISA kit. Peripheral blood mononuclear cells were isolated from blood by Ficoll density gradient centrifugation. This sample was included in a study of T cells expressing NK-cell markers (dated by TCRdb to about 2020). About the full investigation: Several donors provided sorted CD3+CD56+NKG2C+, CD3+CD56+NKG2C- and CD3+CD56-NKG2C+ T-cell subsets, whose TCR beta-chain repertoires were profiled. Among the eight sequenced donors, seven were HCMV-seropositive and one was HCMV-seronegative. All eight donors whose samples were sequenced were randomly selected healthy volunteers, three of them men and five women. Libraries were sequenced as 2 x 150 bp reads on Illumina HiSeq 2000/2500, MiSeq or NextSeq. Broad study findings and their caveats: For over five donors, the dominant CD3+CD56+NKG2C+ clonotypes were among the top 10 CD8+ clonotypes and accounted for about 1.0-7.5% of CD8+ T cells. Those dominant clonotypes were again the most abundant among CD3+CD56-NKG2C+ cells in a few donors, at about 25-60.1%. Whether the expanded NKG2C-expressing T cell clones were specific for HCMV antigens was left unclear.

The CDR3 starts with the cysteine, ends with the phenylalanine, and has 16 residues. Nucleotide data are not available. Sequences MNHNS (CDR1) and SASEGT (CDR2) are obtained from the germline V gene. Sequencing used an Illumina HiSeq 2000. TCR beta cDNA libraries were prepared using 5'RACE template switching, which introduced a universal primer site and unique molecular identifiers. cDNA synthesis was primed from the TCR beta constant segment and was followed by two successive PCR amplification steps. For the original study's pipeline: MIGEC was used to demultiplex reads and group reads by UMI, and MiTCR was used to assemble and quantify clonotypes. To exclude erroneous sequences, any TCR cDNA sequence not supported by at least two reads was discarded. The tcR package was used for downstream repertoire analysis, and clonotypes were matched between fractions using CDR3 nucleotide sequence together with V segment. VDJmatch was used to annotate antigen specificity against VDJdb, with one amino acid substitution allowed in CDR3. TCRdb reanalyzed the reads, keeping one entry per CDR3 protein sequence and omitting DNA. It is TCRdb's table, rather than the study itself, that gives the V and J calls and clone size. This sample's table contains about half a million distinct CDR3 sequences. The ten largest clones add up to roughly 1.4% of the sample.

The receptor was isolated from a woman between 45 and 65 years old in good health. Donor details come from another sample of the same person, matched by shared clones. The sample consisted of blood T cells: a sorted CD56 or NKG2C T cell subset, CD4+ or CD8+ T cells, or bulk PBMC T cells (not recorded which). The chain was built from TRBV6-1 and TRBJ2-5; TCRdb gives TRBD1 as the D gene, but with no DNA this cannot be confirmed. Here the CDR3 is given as CASSEARGARQETQYF.